The sequence of this T cell receptor beta chain was determined in a study of OX40 agonist ivuxolimab in advanced cancers. Study information: Patients treated during dose escalation were battling hepatocellular carcinoma, melanoma, renal cell or head and neck cancer. Study-wide points: Also present in some nonresponders was a low level of normalized T-cell clonal expansion.

Germline V gives CDR1 SGHRS, CDR2 YFSETQ. V was clipped by 0 bases and J by 7 bases; unmatched bases: 6. The length of the CDR3 is 15 residues. The sample holds one count of this clone. Its antigen is still unknown. Measured with immunoSEQ multiplex PCR; TCRdb has only the in-frame clones, and not every one. The table includes around 95,000 clones, approximately 93% detected once. Source: CD4+ or CD8+ T cells sorted from blood, taken in a trial of the OX40 agonist ivuxolimab. The V call is TRBV5-1, the J call TRBJ2-1, with 8 bases matching TRBD2. The origin of this receptor is an adult with an advanced solid tumor such as melanoma, head and neck, liver or kidney cancer. CDR3 sequence: CASSLVPGGENEQFF. The CDR3 coding sequence is TGCGCCAGCAGCTTGGTTCCGGGAGGGGAAAATGAGCAGTTCTTC.